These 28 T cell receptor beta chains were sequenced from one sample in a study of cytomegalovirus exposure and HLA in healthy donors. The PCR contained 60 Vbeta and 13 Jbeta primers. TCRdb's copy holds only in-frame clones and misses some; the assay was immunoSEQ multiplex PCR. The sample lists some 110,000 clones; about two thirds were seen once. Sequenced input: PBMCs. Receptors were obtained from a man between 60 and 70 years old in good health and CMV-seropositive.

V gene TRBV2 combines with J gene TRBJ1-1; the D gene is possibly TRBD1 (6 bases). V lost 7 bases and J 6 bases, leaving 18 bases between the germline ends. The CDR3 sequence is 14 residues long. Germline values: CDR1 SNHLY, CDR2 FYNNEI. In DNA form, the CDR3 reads TGTGCCAGCACGCCCTTGGGGGCGGTGGCTGAAGCTTTCTTT. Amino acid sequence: CASTPLGAVAEAFF.

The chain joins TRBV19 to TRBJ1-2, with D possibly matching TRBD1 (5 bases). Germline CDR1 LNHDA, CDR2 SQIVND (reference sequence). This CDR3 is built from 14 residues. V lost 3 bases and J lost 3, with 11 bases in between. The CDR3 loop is CASSIGGIYYGYTF. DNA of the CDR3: TGTGCCAGTAGTATCGGGGGAATCTACTATGGCTACACCTTC.

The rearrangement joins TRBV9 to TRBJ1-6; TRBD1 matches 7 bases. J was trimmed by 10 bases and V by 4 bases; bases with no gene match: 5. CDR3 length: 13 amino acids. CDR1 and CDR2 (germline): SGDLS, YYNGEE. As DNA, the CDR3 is TGTGCCAGCAGCAACAGGGGTGAGTCACCCCTCCACTTT. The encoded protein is CASSNRGESPLHF.

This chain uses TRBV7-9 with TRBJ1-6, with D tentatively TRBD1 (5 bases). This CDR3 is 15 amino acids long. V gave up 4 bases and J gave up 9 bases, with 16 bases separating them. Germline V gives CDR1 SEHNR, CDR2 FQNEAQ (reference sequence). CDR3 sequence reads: CASSSLQGSSSPLHF. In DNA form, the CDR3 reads TGTGCCAGCAGCTCCCTCCAGGGAAGTTCTTCACCCCTCCACTTT.

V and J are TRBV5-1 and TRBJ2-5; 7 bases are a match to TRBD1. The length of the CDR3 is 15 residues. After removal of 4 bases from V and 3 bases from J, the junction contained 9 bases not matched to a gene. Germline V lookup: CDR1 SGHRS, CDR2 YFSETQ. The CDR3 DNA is TGCGCCAGCAGCGCCGCTCCCGGGACAGAAGAGACCCAGTACTTC. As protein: CASSAAPGTEETQYF.

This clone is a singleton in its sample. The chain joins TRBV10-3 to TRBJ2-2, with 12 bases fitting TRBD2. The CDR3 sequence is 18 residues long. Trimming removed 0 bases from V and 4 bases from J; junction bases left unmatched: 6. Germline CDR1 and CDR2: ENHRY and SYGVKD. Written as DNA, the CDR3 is TGTGCCATCAGTGAGTCGACTAGCGGGGGATCCCTCACCGGGGAGCTGTTTTTT. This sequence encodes CAISESTSGGSLTGELFF.

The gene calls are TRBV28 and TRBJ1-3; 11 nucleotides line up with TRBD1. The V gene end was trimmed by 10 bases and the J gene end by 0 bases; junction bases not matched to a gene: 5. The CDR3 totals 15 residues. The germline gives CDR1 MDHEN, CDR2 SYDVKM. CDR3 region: CATGTGGSSGNTIYF. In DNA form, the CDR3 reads TGTGCCACCGGGACAGGGGGTAGCTCTGGAAACACCATATATTTT.

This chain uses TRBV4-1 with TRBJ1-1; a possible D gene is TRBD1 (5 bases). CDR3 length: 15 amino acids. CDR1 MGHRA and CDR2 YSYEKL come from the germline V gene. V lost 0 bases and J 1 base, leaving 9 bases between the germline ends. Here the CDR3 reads CASSQDGAGNTEAFF. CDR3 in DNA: TGCGCCAGCAGCCAAGATGGGGCAGGGAACACTGAAGCTTTCTTT.

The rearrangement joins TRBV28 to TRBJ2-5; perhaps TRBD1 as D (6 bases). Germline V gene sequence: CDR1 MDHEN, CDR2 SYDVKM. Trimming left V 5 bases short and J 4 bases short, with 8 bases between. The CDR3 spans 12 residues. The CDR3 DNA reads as TGTGCCAGCAGTATCAGGGGAGAGACCCAGTACTTC. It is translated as CASSIRGETQYF.

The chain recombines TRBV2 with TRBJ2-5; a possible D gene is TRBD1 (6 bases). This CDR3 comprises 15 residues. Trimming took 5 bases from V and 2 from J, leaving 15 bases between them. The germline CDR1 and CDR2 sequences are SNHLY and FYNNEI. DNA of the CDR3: TGTGCCAGCAGTCCCAGGGGCGGTCTTCAAGAGACCCAGTACTTC. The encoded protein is CASSPRGGLQETQYF.

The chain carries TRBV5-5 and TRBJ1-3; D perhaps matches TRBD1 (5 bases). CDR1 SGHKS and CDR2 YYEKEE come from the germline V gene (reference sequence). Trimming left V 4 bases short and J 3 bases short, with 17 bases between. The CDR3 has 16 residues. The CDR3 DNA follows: TGTGCCAGCAGCGGGGGAGGGAGACTTTATGGAAACACCATATATTTT. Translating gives CASSGGGRLYGNTIYF.

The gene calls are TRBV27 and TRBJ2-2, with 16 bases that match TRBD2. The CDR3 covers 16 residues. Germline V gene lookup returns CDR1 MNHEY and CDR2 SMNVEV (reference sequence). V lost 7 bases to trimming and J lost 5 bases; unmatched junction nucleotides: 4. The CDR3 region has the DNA TGTGCCAGCACGGGACTAGCGGGGGGGCTAACCGGGGAGCTGTTTTTT. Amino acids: CASTGLAGGLTGELFF.

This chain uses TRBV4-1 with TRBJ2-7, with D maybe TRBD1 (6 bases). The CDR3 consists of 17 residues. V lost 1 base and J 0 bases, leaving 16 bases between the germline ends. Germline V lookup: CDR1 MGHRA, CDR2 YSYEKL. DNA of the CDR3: TGCGCCAGCAGCCAAGGTCCCCTCCGGGACAACTCCTACGAGCAGTACTTC. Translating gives CASSQGPLRDNSYEQYF.

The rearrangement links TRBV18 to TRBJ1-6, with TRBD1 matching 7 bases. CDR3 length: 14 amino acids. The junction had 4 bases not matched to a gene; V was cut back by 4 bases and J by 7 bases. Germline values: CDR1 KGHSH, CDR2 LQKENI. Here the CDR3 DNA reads TGTGCCAGCTCACGAGAACAGGGGAATTCACCCCTCCACTTT. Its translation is CASSREQGNSPLHF.

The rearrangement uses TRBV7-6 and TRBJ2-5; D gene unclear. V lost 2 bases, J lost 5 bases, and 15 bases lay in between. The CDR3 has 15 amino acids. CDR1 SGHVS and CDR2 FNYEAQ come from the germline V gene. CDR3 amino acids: CASSLYDTQSETQYF. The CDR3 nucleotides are TGTGCCAGCAGCTTATACGACACGCAGAGCGAGACCCAGTACTTC. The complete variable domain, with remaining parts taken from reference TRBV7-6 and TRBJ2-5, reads GAGVSQSPRYKVTKRGQDVALRCDPISGHVSLYWYRQALGQGPEFLTYFNYEAQQDKSGLPNDRFSAERPEGSISTLTIQRTEQRDSAMYRCASSLYDTQSETQYFGPGTRLLVL.

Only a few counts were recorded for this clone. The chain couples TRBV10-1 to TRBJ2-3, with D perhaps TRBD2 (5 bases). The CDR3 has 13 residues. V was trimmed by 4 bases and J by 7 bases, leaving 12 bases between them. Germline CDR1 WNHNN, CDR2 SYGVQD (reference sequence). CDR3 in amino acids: CASSVGVGNTQYF. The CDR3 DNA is TGCGCCAGCAGTGTCGGGGTGGGAAATACGCAGTATTTT.

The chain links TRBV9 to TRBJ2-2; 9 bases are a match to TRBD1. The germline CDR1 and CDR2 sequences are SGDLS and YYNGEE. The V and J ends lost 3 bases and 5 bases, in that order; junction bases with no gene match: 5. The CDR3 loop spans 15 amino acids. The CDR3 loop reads CASSGGTGRTGELFF. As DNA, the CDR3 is TGTGCCAGCAGCGGCGGGACAGGGCGAACCGGGGAGCTGTTTTTT.

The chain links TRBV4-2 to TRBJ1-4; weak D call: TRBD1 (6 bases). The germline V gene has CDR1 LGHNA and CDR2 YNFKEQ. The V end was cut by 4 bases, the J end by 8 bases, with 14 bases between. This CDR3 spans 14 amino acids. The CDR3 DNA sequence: TGTGCCAGCAGCCCGTGGACAGAAAGAGAAAAACTGTTTTTT. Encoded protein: CASSPWTEREKLFF.

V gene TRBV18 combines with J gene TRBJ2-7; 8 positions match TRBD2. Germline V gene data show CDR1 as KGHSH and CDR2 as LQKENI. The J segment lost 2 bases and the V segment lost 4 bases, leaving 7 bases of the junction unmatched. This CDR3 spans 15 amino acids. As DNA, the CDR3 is TGTGCCAGCTCACTGGCCGGGGGGGGCCCCTACGAGCAGTACTTC. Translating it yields CASSLAGGGPYEQYF. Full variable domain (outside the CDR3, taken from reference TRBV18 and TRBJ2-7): NAGVMQNPRHLVRRRGQEARLRCSPMKGHSHVYWYRQLPEEGLKFMVYLQKENIIDESGMPKERFSAEFPKEGPSILRIQQVVRGDSAAYFCASSLAGGGPYEQYFGPGTRLTVT.

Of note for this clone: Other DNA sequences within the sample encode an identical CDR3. As DNA, the CDR3 is TGTGCCAGCTCCCCCGGGACTAGCACAGATACGCAGTATTTT. It translates to CASSPGTSTDTQYF. This chain links TRBV7-3 with TRBJ2-3; D possibly corresponds to TRBD2 (6 bases). Germline V lookup: CDR1 SGHTA, CDR2 FQGTGA. Trimming removed 8 bases from V and 0 bases from J, with 12 bases in between. The CDR3 covers 14 residues.

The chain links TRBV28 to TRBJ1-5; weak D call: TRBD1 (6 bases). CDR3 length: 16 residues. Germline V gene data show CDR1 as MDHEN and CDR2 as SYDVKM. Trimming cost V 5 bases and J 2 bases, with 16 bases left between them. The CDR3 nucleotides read TGTGCCAGCAGTCCCCTGGGAGGGGGGCGCAATCAGCCCCAGCATTTT. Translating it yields CASSPLGGGRNQPQHF.

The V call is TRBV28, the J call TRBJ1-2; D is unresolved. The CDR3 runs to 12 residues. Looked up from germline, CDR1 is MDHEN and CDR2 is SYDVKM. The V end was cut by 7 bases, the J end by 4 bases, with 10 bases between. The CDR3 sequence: CASTPSFYGYTF. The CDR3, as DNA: TGTGCCAGCACCCCCAGTTTCTATGGCTACACCTTC.

Here the CDR3 reads CASSGGTQGGTQYF. The CDR3 nucleotides are TGTGCCAGCAGCGGCGGGACACAGGGGGGGACCCAGTACTTC. The rearrangement links TRBV9 to TRBJ2-5; TRBD1 agrees at 8 bases. From germline, CDR1 is SGDLS and CDR2 YYNGEE. There are 14 residues in the CDR3. V gave up 3 bases and J gave up 7 bases; unmatched junction bases: 8.

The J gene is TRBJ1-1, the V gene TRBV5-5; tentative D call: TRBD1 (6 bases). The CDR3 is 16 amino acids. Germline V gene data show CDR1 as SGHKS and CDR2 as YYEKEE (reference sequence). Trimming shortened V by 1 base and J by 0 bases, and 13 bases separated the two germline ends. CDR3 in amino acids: CASSLWGGTLNTEAFF. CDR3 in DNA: TGTGCCAGCAGCTTGTGGGGGGGCACGCTGAACACTGAAGCTTTCTTT.

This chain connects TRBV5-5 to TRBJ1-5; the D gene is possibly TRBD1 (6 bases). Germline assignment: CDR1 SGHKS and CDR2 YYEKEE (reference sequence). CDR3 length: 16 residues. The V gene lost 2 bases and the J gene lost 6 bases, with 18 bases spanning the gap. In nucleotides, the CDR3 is TGTGCCAGCAGCTTAAATTCCGGGGGGCTGAGTCAGCCCCAGCATTTT. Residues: CASSLNSGGLSQPQHF.

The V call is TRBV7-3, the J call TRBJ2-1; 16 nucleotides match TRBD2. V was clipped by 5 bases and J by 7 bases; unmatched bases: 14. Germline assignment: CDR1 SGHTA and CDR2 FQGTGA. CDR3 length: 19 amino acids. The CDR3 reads CASSDSGTSGGALWNEQFF. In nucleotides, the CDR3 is TGTGCCAGCAGCGACTCCGGGACTAGCGGGGGGGCCTTATGGAATGAGCAGTTCTTC.

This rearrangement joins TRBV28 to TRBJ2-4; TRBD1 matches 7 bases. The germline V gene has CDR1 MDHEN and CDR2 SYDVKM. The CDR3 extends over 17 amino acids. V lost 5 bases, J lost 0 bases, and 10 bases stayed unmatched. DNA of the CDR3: TGTGCCAGCAGTGAAACTTCCGGGACAGTAGCCAAAAACATTCAGTACTTC. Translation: CASSETSGTVAKNIQYF.

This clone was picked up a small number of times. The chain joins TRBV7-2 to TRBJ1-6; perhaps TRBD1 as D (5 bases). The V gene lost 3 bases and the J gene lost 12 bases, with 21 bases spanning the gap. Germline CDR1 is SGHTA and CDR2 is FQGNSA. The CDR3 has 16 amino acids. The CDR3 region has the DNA TGTGCCAGCAGCTTCCCCACCCCGGCAGCAGGACAACCCCTCCACTTT. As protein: CASSFPTPAAGQPLHF. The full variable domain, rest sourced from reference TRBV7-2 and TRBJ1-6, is GAGVSQSPSNKVTEKGKDVELRCDPISGHTALYWYRQSLGQGLEFLIYFQGNSAPDKSGLPSDRFSAERTGGSVSTLTIQRTQQEDSAVYLCASSFPTPAAGQPLHFGNGTRLTVT.